This TCR beta chain comes out of a study of blood T cell repertoires in COVID-19. Study-level information: Material from acute and convalescent COVID-19 was sourced from the United States, Italy and Spain.

The age range of participants was about 18 to 89 years, with residence in about 25 US areas. Participants were placed into cohorts based on the clinical history they reported. How the authors handled the data: Estimated nucleated cell counts came from reference gene primer amplification. The protocol was immunoSEQ multiplex PCR, while the TCRdb copy is restricted to in-frame clones and leaves out a portion. V and J calls plus clone size are reproduced from that table; the DNA served to infer D and trimming. This table has roughly 280,000 clones, approximately 90% appearing once. What was sequenced was PBMCs or T cells enriched from blood (not recorded which). This clonotype was obtained from a man aged 35 to 55 who had been exposed to COVID-19.

The CDR3: CASSATGLGTGELFF. DNA for the CDR3: TGTGCCAGCAGCGCGACGGGACTTGGCACCGGGGAGCTGTTTTTT. V usage is TRBV7-7 and J usage is TRBJ2-2, with D maybe TRBD2 (6 bases). The V end lost 5 bases, the J end lost 4 bases, and 14 bases lay between the germline ends. The CDR3 runs to 15 residues. Germline-derived CDR1 and CDR2 are SSHAT and FNYEAQ (reference sequence).